The clone carrying this T cell receptor (beta chain) was observed at least ten times. Its specificity is unknown. Researchers barred patients who had uncontrolled infection, other autoimmune disease, pregnancy or lactation. What was amplified from RNA transcripts were TCR beta CDR3 regions. The study used the HTBI primer set for a first-round RT-PCR of the TCR CDR3. TCRdb independently ran MiXCR on the multiplex PCR reads; one entry per CDR3 protein. The sample records 550,000 to 650,000 distinct CDR3 sequences, over 11% being singletons. This sample stems from a study of T cells in Graves' hyperthyroidism and ophthalmopathy. Looking at the study overall: Peripheral blood was acquired at first diagnosis, ahead of any therapy whatsoever.

The CDR3 sequence is 16 residues long. Germline CDR1 reads MGHDK; CDR2 reads SYGVNS. V lost 2 bases and J lost 6; bases outside the gene matches: 8. Broader study findings: Blood samples included most of the expanded thyroid clonotypes exceeding 0.001.

Sequences were obtained from blood. The chain combines TRBV25-1 with TRBJ2-3, with TRBD2 matching 10 bases. This sequence originates from a woman between 25 and 40 years old with Graves' hyperthyroidism that later progressed to Graves' ophthalmopathy. The CDR3 sequence is CASSEASGSLWDTQYF. CDR3 sequence (DNA): TGTGCCAGCAGTGAAGCTAGCGGGAGTTTGTGGGATACGCAGTATTTT. Filled out from reference TRBV25-1 and TRBJ2-3, the complete variable domain reads EADIYQTPRYLVIGTGKKITLECSQTMGHDKMYWYQQDPGMELHLIHYSYGVNSTEKGDLSSESTVSRIRTEHFPLTLESARPSHTSQYLCASSEASGSLWDTQYFGPGTRLTVL.